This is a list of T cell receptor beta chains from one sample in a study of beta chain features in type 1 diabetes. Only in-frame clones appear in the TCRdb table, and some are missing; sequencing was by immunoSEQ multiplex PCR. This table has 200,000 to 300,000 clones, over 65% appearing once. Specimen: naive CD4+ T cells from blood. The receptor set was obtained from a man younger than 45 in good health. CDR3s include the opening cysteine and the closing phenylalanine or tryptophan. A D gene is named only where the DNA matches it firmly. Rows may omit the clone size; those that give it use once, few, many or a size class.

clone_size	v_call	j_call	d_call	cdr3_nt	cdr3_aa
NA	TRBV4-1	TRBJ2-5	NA	TGCGCCAGTCGAAAGAATCCAGCGATGGACGGGGAGACCCAGTACTTC	CASRKNPAMDGETQYF
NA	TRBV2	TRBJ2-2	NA	TGTGCCAGCAGTGTACAGGCGTTCGCGAACACCGGGGAGCTGTTTTTT	CASSVQAFANTGELFF
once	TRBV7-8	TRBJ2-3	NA	TGTGCCAGCAGCTTTGACTTTACGCAGTATTTT	CASSFDFTQYF
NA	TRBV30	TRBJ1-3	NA	TGTGCCTGGAGTGGCTCTGGAAACACCATATATTTT	CAWSGSGNTIYF
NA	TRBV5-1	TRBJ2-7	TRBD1	TGCGCCAGCAGCCCCGGGACAGCCTACGAGCAGTACTTC	CASSPGTAYEQYF
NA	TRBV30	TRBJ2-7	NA	TGTGCCTGGAGGACCTTCGGGCAGGGTTCCTACGAGCAGTACTTC	CAWRTFGQGSYEQYF
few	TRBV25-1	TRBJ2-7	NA	TGTGCCAGCAGTGAATATCGCGAGCAGTACTTC	CASSEYREQYF
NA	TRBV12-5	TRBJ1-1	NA	TGTGCTAGTGGTTTGATGAACAGGGTGGCTGAAGCTTTCTTT	CASGLMNRVAEAFF
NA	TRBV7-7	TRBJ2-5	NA	TGTGCCAGCAGCTTAGGTCTAGCAGAGACCCAGTACTTC	CASSLGLAETQYF
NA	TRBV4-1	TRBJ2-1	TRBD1	TGCGCCAGCAGCCAAGGGGACAGGGGCTACAATGAGCAGTTCTTC	CASSQGDRGYNEQFF
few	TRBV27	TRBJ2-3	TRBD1	TGTGCCAGCAGTCCTGGACAGGGGGCATATACGCAGTATTTT	CASSPGQGAYTQYF
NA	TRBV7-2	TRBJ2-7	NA	TGTGCCAGCAGCTTAACTGTGGCAACCTCCTACGAGCAGTACTTC	CASSLTVATSYEQYF
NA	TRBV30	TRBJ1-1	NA	TGTGCCTGGAGTCCGCACGGAGCGACTGAAGCTTTCTTT	CAWSPHGATEAFF
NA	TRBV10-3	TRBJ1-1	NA	TGTGCCACCCGTGAGAACACTGAAGCTTTCTTT	CATRENTEAFF
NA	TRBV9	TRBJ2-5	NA	TGTGCCAGCAACGCCCGAGGAGGTCAAGAGACCCAGTACTTC	CASNARGGQETQYF
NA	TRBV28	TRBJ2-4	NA	TGTGCCAGCAGGGCAACTGGCATTCAGTACTTC	CASRATGIQYF
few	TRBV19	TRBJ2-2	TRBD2	TGTGCCAGTAGTATGACTAGCGGGGGGCTCGCGAACACCGGGGAGCTGTTTTTT	CASSMTSGGLANTGELFF
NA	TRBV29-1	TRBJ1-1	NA	TGCAGCGTTGGAGAGGGACGCTCGCCTGAAGCTTTCTTT	CSVGEGRSPEAFF
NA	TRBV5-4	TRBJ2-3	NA	TGTGCCAGCAGCTCACCCCGAGAGTTTGGCACAGATACGCAGTATTTT	CASSSPREFGTDTQYF
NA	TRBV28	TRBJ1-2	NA	TGTGCCAGCAGTTCTACAGTCGATGGCTACACCTTC	CASSSTVDGYTF
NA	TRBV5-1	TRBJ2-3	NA	TGCGCCAGCAGCTTGGGCGGAGGCGGGGTCACAGATACGCAGTATTTT	CASSLGGGGVTDTQYF
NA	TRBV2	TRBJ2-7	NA	TGTGCCAGCAGTGCCTCCTACGAGCAGTACTTC	CASSASYEQYF
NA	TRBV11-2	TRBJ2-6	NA	TGTGCCAGCAGCCCCAGCGGGGCCAACGTCCTGACTTTC	CASSPSGANVLTF